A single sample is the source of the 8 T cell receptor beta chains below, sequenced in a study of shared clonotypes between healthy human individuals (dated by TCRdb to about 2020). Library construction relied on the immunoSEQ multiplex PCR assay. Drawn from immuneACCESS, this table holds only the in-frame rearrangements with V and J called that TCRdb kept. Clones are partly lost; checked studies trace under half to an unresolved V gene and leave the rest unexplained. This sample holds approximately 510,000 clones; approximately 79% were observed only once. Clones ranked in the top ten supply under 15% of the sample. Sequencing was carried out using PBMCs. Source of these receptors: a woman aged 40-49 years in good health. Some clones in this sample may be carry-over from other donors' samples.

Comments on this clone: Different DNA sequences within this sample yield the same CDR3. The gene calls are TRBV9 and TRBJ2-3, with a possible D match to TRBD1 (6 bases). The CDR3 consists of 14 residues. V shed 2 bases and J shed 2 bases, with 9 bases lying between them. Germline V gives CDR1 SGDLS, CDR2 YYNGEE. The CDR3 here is CASSVRGNTDTQYF. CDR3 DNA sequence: TGTGCCAGCAGCGTGAGGGGGAACACAGATACGCAGTATTTT. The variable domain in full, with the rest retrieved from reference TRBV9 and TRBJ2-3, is DSGVTQTPKHLITATGQRVTLRCSPRSGDLSVYWYQQSLDQGLQFLIQYYNGEERAKGNILERFSAQQFPDLHSELNLSSLELGDSALYFCASSVRGNTDTQYFGPGTRLTVL.

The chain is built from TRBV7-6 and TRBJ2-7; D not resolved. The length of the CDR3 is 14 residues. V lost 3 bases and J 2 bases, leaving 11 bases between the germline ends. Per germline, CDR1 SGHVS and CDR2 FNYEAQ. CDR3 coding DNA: TGTGCCAGCAGCTTCGATCTGGGAACCTACGAGCAGTACTTC. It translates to CASSFDLGTYEQYF.

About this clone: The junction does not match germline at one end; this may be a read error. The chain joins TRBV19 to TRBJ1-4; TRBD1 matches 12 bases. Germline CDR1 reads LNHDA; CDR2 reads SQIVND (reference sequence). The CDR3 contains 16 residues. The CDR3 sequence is CASSIQGQGANEKLFF. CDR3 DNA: TGTGCCAGTAGTATACAGGGACAGGGGGCTAACGAAAAACTGTTTTTT.

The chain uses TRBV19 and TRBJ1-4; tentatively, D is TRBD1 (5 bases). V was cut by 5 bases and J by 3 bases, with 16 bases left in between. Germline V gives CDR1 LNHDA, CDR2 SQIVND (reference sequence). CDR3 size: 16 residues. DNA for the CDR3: TGTGCCAGTAGTCCAAACCGGGACGGGTCTAATGAAAAACTGTTTTTT. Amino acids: CASSPNRDGSNEKLFF.

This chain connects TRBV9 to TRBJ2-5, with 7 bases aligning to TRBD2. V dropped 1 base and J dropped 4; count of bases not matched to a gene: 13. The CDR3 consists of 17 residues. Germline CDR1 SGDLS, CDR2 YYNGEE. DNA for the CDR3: TGTGCCAGCAGCGTAAGAGCACGGCTAGCGGCGGGAGAGACCCAGTACTTC. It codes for CASSVRARLAAGETQYF.

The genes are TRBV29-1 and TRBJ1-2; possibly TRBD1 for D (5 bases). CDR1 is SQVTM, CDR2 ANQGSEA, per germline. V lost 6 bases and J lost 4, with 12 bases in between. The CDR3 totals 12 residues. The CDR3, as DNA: TGCAGCGTAATTTCGGGGGTCTATGGCTACACCTTC. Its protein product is CSVISGVYGYTF. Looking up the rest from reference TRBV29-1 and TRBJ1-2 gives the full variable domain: SAVISQKPSRDICQRGTSLTIQCQVDSQVTMMFWYRQQPGQSLTLIATANQGSEATYESGFVIDKFPISRPNLTFSTLTVSNMSPEDSSIYLCSVISGVYGYTFGSGTRLTVV.

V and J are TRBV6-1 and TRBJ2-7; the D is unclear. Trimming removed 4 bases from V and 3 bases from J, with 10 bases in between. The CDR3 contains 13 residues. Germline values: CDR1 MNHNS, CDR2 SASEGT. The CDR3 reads CASSVGPGYEQYF. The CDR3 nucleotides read TGTGCCAGCAGTGTGGGCCCCGGCTACGAGCAGTACTTC.

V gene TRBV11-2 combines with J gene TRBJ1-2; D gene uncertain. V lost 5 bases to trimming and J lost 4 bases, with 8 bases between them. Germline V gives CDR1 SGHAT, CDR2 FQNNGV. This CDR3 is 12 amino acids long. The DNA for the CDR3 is TGTGCCAGCAGCCAAGGCCCCTATGGCTACACCTTC. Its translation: CASSQGPYGYTF.